This T cell receptor (beta chain) was captured by sequencing in a study of blood T cell repertoires in COVID-19. This CDR3 comprises 17 residues. Germline-derived CDR1 and CDR2 are LNHDA and SQIVND (reference sequence). Trimming removed 6 bases from V and 4 bases from J; junction bases left unmatched: 8. The repertoire was sequenced with immunoSEQ multiplex PCR; TCRdb's copy has only in-frame clones and lacks some. The sample has around 300,000 clones; about nine tenths are singletons. The sequence derives from a man aged 45-60 years with active or convalescent COVID-19. Material for sequencing was peripheral blood. The V and J genes are TRBV19 and TRBJ2-1, with 14 bases fitting TRBD2. The CDR3 loop reads CASRGRTSGRLYNEQFF. CDR3 in DNA: TGTGCCAGTAGGGGAAGGACTAGCGGGAGGTTATACAATGAGCAGTTCTTC.